Sequencing of this TCR beta chain was carried out in a study of human T cells and chemical hapten exposure. Study summary: Per-sample TCR yields varied mainly from small pooled library volume differences.

This clonotype was seen repeatedly, ten times or more. As yet, its antigen is unknown. Researchers extracted total RNA from unfractionated whole blood. Study-level points and caveats: No shift was seen in TCRs above 1 in 1000 frequency with DPC sensitization.

CDR3 length: 13 amino acids. V lost 4 bases, J lost 2 bases, and 4 bases stayed unmatched. Germline CDR1 is SQVTM and CDR2 is ANQGSEA. Unique molecular identifiers were attached to individual cDNA molecules within the library. TCRdb fed the 5' RACE reads into MiXCR, producing one record per CDR3 protein. This repertoire shows fewer than 150,000 distinct CDR3 sequences, 15% to 20% found once; its top ten account for 2.8%. The receptor was isolated from a human donor in good health. The genes are TRBV29-1 and TRBJ2-7, with TRBD1 matching 8 bases. CDR3 in amino acids: CSVGRTGTYEQYF. The CDR3 DNA sequence: TGCAGCGTTGGTAGGACAGGGACCTACGAGCAGTACTTC.